The entry below describes one T cell receptor (beta chain). Its antigen is unknown. Sequencing was done directly on freshly isolated, uncultured memory T cells. Clones were sequenced by immunoSEQ multiplex PCR, and TCRdb holds only the in-frame ones, with some missing. The sample lists about 25,000 clones; approximately 93% were seen once. These data are taken from a study of CD4 T cell repertoires in COVID-19. Study-level background: CFSE-low cells expanded nine to ten days with IL-2, then restimulated with other coronavirus spikes. Study-wide findings and caveats: Between about 6 and 28% of SARS-CoV-2 clonotypes also appeared in SARS-CoV and/or HKU1 spike cultures. Suggested intraclonal diversification: top SARS-CoV-2-reactive clonotypes appeared in two or three memory subsets.

The V gene's germline CDR1 is SGDLS and CDR2 YYNGEE. This CDR3 has 16 amino acids. Trimming pared 0 bases from V and 2 bases from J, leaving 14 bases between. This specimen was circulating follicular helper CD4+ T cells (cTfh) from blood, taken before the COVID-19 pandemic. V usage is TRBV9 and J usage is TRBJ2-5, with TRBD2 as a possible D gene (6 bases). This clonotype originated in a human donor who had COVID-19. The CDR3 sequence: CASSVAERATQETQYF. Written as DNA, the CDR3 is TGTGCCAGCAGCGTAGCCGAGCGGGCGACACAAGAGACCCAGTACTTC. Filled out from reference TRBV9 and TRBJ2-5, the complete variable domain reads DSGVTQTPKHLITATGQRVTLRCSPRSGDLSVYWYQQSLDQGLQFLIQYYNGEERAKGNILERFSAQQFPDLHSELNLSSLELGDSALYFCASSVAERATQETQYFGPGTRLLVL.